This entry lists 20 T cell receptor beta chains sequenced from one sample in a study of control samples from healthy donors and cancer patients. Generated by immunoSEQ multiplex PCR, the TCRdb table keeps only in-frame clones and is missing some. The sample shows about 130,000 clones, 87% of them seen only once. Sequenced: blood. Source of these receptors: a man between 18 and 29 years old in good health.

The CDR3 DNA reads as TGTGCCAGTACCTCAGGGGGTTGGTATGGCTACACCTTC. Translating gives CASTSGGWYGYTF. The chain has TRBV19 and TRBJ1-2, with 7 bases lining up with TRBD1. This CDR3 is built from 13 residues. Trimming cost V 7 bases and J 5 bases; bases outside gene matches: 7. CDR1 and CDR2 (germline): LNHDA, SQIVND (reference sequence).

The DNA of the CDR3 is TGTGCCAGCAGTGAAGTTCTAGCGGGAGGATACAATGAGCAGTTCTTC. It codes for CASSEVLAGGYNEQFF. The chain has TRBV6-1 and TRBJ2-1, with 11 bases matching TRBD2. This CDR3 has 16 amino acids. The V gene end was trimmed by 1 base and the J gene end by 4 bases; junction bases not matched to a gene: 3. Germline V gene lookup returns CDR1 MNHNS and CDR2 SASEGT.

The genes are TRBV15 and TRBJ1-4; 9 bases fit TRBD1. The germline V gene encodes CDR1 LNHNV and CDR2 YYDKDF (reference sequence). The CDR3 consists of 14 residues. V was clipped by 8 bases and J by 4 bases; unmatched bases: 5. This CDR3 reads CATGTGTINEKLFF. In nucleotides, the CDR3 is TGTGCCACCGGGACAGGGACTATTAATGAAAAACTGTTTTTT.

The chain recombines TRBV18 with TRBJ2-7; the match to TRBD2 covers 8 bases. There are 13 residues in the CDR3. Trimming removed 6 bases from V and 2 bases from J; junction bases left unmatched: 3. Germline V gene sequence: CDR1 KGHSH, CDR2 LQKENI. This chain's CDR3 is CASSLLAAYEQYF. DNA for the CDR3: TGTGCCAGCTCTTTACTAGCGGCCTACGAGCAGTACTTC.

The genes are TRBV12-3 or TRBV12-4 and TRBJ1-3; D possibly corresponds to TRBD1 (6 bases). The CDR3 has 12 amino acids. V was cut by 5 bases and J by 7 bases, with 9 bases left in between. CDR3 DNA sequence: TGTGCCAGCAGTAAAGGGGGGAACACCATATATTTT. It is translated as CASSKGGNTIYF.

The rearrangement links TRBV7-6 to TRBJ1-5, with 9 bases that match TRBD1. After removal of 2 bases from V and 6 bases from J, the junction contained 8 bases not matched to a gene. CDR3 length: 16 amino acids. In germline, CDR1 is SGHVS, CDR2 FNYEAQ. CDR3 sequence: CASSLLPDRGAQPQHF. The CDR3 DNA sequence: TGTGCCAGCAGCTTATTACCGGACAGGGGAGCTCAGCCCCAGCATTTT.

This clone was detected once. The chain joins TRBV5-4 to TRBJ1-3; the match to TRBD1 covers 7 bases. The length of the CDR3 is 16 residues. With V trimmed by 4 bases and J by 7 bases, 14 bases remained unmatched. The germline CDR1 and CDR2 sequences are SGHNT and YYREEE (reference sequence). The CDR3 nucleotides read TGTGCCAGCAGCCGCCTAGGGACAGCCTTCGGGAACACCATATATTTT. Translating gives CASSRLGTAFGNTIYF.

The rearrangement joins TRBV3-1 (or the pseudogene TRBV3-2) to TRBJ1-5; D remains ambiguous. The CDR3 length is 14 residues. CDR1 and CDR2 from the germline V gene are LGHDT and YNNKEL (reference sequence). V lost 3 bases and J lost 2, with 8 bases in between. The CDR3 DNA reads TGTGCCAGCAGCCAGGGCTGGGGCAATCAGCCCCAGCATTTT. Translation gives CASSQGWGNQPQHF.

This sequence joins TRBV18 and TRBJ2-1; 7 nucleotides line up with TRBD2. This CDR3 has 15 amino acids. Germline CDR1 and CDR2: KGHSH and LQKENI. Trimming took 3 bases from V and 4 from J; bases not matched to a gene: 6. The CDR3, as DNA: TGTGCCAGCTCACCGGGCGGGAGCGCATACAATGAGCAGTTCTTC. Translation gives CASSPGGSAYNEQFF.

CDR3 in DNA: TGTGCCAGCAGCTTACTACCGGGCCTCTATGGCTACACCTTC. Protein: CASSLLPGLYGYTF. The J gene is TRBJ1-2, the V gene TRBV11-2; D uncertain. The germline V gene encodes CDR1 SGHAT and CDR2 FQNNGV. V was cut by 2 bases and J by 4 bases, with 11 bases left in between. This CDR3 is built from 14 residues. Combining the CDR3 with reference TRBV11-2 and TRBJ1-2 gives the whole variable domain EAGVAQSPRYKIIEKRQSVAFWCNPISGHATLYWYQQILGQGPKLLIQFQNNGVVDDSQLPKDRFSAERLKGVDSTLKIQPAKLEDSAVYLCASSLLPGLYGYTFGSGTRLTVV.

The V gene is TRBV15, the J gene TRBJ2-1; D may be TRBD1 (5 bases). V lost 1 base and J lost 2, with 9 bases in between. The CDR3 runs 15 residues. Germline loops: CDR1 LNHNV, CDR2 YYDKDF (reference sequence). The CDR3, as DNA: TGTGCCACCAGCAGAGGGGGCTTTCCCTACAATGAGCAGTTCTTC. Translation: CATSRGGFPYNEQFF. The complete variable domain, with remaining parts taken from reference TRBV15 and TRBJ2-1, reads DAMVIQNPRYQVTQFGKPVTLSCSQTLNHNVMYWYQQKSSQAPKLLFHYYDKDFNNEADTPDNFQSRRPNTSFCFLDIRSPGLGDTAMYLCATSRGGFPYNEQFFGPGTRLTVL.

V and J are TRBV30 and TRBJ1-1; D uncertain. This CDR3 is 13 amino acids long. Germline V gene lookup returns CDR1 GTSNPN and CDR2 SVGIG (reference sequence). CDR3 in DNA: TGTTCGGGTCTGGGTCTACAGAACACTGAAGCTTTCTTT. Protein product: CSGLGLQNTEAFF.

The chain combines TRBV28 with TRBJ2-2; D is possibly TRBD1 (8 bases). Germline-derived CDR1 and CDR2 are MDHEN and SYDVKM. This CDR3 contains 16 residues. The V end lost 4 bases, the J end lost 5 bases, and 17 bases lay between the germline ends. The CDR3 is CASSSSAQGGTGELFF. The CDR3 nucleotides are TGTGCCAGCAGTTCCTCCGCACAGGGGGGGACCGGGGAGCTGTTTTTT.

This sequence joins TRBV3-1 (or the pseudogene TRBV3-2) and TRBJ1-2; no clear D. Trimming removed 0 bases from V and 7 bases from J, with 9 bases in between. Germline V gene lookup returns CDR1 LGHDT and CDR2 YNNKEL (reference sequence). CDR3 length: 13 residues. The CDR3 sequence: CASSQEWGSGYTF. In DNA, the CDR3 is TGTGCCAGCAGCCAAGAATGGGGTAGTGGCTACACCTTC.

The rearrangement links TRBV11-2 to TRBJ2-1, with no clear D. CDR3 length: 15 residues. The V end was cut by 1 base, the J end by 10 bases, with 17 bases between. The germline CDR1 and CDR2 sequences are SGHAT and FQNNGV. CDR3 coding DNA: TGTGCCAGCAGCTTAGTCCGTACTACATCTAGGGAGCAGTTCTTC. As protein: CASSLVRTTSREQFF.

The chain links TRBV3-1 (or the pseudogene TRBV3-2) to TRBJ2-2; the D is unclear. Germline values: CDR1 LGHDT, CDR2 YNNKEL (reference sequence). The CDR3 is 15 amino acids. Trimming left V 4 bases short and J 2 bases short, with 11 bases between. The CDR3 coding sequence is TGTGCCAGCAGCCGACGGACCCCAAACACCGGGGAGCTGTTTTTT. Protein: CASSRRTPNTGELFF.

The chain recombines TRBV19 with TRBJ1-2; the match to TRBD1 covers 12 bases. Germline V gene data show CDR1 as LNHDA and CDR2 as SQIVND (reference sequence). Trimming at V came to 6 bases and at J to 4 bases, leaving 9 bases not matched to a gene. The CDR3 contains 16 residues. CDR3 residues: CASRGTGTGGIYGYTF. Here the CDR3 DNA reads TGTGCCAGTAGGGGGACCGGGACAGGGGGCATCTATGGCTACACCTTC.

V usage is TRBV30 and J usage is TRBJ2-1; the match to TRBD2 covers 7 bases. With 4 bases clipped from V and 10 bases from J, the junction kept 10 bases outside the gene matches. CDR1 is GTSNPN, CDR2 SVGIG, per germline (reference sequence). This CDR3 has 13 residues. The CDR3 reads CAWKAPVAGEQFF. In DNA, the CDR3 is TGTGCCTGGAAGGCCCCCGTAGCGGGCGAGCAGTTCTTC.

This chain joins TRBV28 and TRBJ1-4; 11 bases match TRBD1. Trimming took 3 bases from V and 5 from J; bases not matched to a gene: 8. The CDR3 consists of 17 residues. The germline CDR1 and CDR2 sequences are MDHEN and SYDVKM. DNA for the CDR3: TGTGCCAGCAGTTTCCCCGGGACAGGGGGGGGAAATGAAAAACTGTTTTTT. It yields the protein CASSFPGTGGGNEKLFF. The complete variable domain, with remaining parts taken from reference TRBV28 and TRBJ1-4, reads DVKVTQSSRYLVKRTGEKVFLECVQDMDHENMFWYRQDPGLGLRLIYFSYDVKMKEKGDIPEGYSVSREKKERFSLILESASTNQTSMYLCASSFPGTGGGNEKLFFGSGTQLSVL.

The chain couples TRBV5-6 to TRBJ1-2; D perhaps matches TRBD1 (5 bases). Germline V gene data show CDR1 as SGHDT and CDR2 as YYEEEE. The CDR3 has 12 residues. Trimming stripped 4 bases from V and 5 bases from J, with 9 bases between. This CDR3 reads CASSLGTYGYTF. The CDR3, as DNA: TGTGCCAGCAGCCTGGGGACTTATGGCTACACCTTC.